What follows is one T cell receptor (beta chain) and its context. No antigen is known for it. A clone one base away is much larger, so this may be a read error. The TCRbeta library was prepared with unique molecular identifiers. TCRdb redid the calling of the PCR reads with MiXCR, one entry per CDR3 protein. This table holds approximately 490,000 distinct CDR3 sequences, over 9.5% found once. The CDR3 covers 16 residues. Germline assignment: CDR1 SGHRS and CDR2 YFSETQ. Trimming pared 0 bases from V and 2 bases from J, leaving 15 bases between. The sample belongs to a study of T-cell reconstitution after alpha-beta-depleted transplantation in children. Notes on the study in general: At around two months after transplant, the alpha-beta T cells were reportedly derived from several hundred expanded clones that came from non-depleted graft cells. Counts and diversity of T cells one year after transplant came mostly from newly produced T cells.

Material: PBMCs, obtained before TCRalphabeta/CD19-depleted stem cell transplant. This sequence joins TRBV5-1 and TRBJ2-7; D may be TRBD2 (6 bases). The clonotype originates from a child aged 2 to 10 with inherited bone marrow failure, due to receive a stem cell transplant. The CDR3 protein is CASSLGMGLGPYEQYF. CDR3 DNA sequence: TGCGCCAGCAGCTTGGGAATGGGACTGGGGCCCTACGAGCAGTACTTC.